A single TCR beta chain is shown here with its context. The data were taken from a study of blood T cell repertoires in COVID-19. Across the study: Spain, Italy and the United States supplied samples that represented acute and convalescent COVID-19. From T cells, B-cell-depleted T cells, or PBMCs came the material, which was cDNA or gDNA.

Germline V gene lookup returns CDR1 SGHTA and CDR2 FQGNSA. V shed 1 base and J 9 bases; nucleotides not matched to a gene: 3. The CDR3 runs 13 residues. In the authors' workflow: Amplification of reference gene primers provided the estimated nucleated cell counts. Profiling relied on immunoSEQ multiplex PCR, and the TCRdb table lists in-frame clones only, not all of them. V and J calls and clone size follow that table, whereas D and trimming were derived from the DNA. The sample lists about 190,000 clones, around 85% occurring once. The chain employs TRBV7-2 and TRBJ2-1; TRBD1 aligns across 7 bases. What was sequenced was peripheral blood. The TCR originated in a woman aged 50 to 60 with acute or convalescent COVID-19. The CDR3: CASSLEGGGEQFF. The CDR3 region has the DNA TGTGCCAGCAGCTTAGAAGGGGGCGGTGAGCAGTTCTTC.